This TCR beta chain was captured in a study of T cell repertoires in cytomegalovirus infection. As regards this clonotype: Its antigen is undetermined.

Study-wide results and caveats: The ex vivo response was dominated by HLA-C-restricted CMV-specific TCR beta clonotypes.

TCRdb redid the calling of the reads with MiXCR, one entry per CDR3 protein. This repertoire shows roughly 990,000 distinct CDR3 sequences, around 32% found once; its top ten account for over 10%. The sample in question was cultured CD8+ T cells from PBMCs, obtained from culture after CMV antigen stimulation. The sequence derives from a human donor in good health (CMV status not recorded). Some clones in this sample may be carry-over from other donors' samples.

CDR3 sequence: CASSYYQDHSNQPQHF. In nucleotides, the CDR3 is TGTGCCAGCAGTTATTATCAGGATCATAGCAATCAGCCCCAGCATTTT. The chain uses TRBV6-2 or TRBV6-3 and TRBJ1-5, with unresolved D. The germline V gene encodes CDR1 MNHEY and CDR2 SVGEGT. The CDR3 is made up of 16 amino acids. Deletions cut 3 bases from V and 0 bases from J, with 12 bases between.